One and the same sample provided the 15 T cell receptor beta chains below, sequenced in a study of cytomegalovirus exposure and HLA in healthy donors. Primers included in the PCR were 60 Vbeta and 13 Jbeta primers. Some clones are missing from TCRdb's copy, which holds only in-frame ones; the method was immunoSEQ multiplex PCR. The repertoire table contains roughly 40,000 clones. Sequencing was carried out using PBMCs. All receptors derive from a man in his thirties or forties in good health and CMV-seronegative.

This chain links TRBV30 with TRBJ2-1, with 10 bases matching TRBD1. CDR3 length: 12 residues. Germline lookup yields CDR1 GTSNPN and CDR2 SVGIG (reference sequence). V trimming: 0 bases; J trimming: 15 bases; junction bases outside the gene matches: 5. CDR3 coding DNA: TGTGCCTGGAGTGTTGGACAGGGGGTTCCGTTCTTC. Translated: CAWSVGQGVPFF.

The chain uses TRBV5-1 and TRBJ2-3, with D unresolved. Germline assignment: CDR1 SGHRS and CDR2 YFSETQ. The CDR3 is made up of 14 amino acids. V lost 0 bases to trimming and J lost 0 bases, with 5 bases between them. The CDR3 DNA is TGCGCCAGCAGCTTGGTCGTCAGCACAGATACGCAGTATTTT. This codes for CASSLVVSTDTQYF.

CDR3 amino acids: CASSQGEGNYGYTF. The CDR3 DNA follows: TGCGCCAGCAGTCAGGGTGAAGGTAACTATGGCTACACCTTC. V and J are TRBV5-1 and TRBJ1-2; tentative D call: TRBD1 (5 bases). CDR1 is SGHRS and CDR2 is YFSETQ in the germline V gene. Trimming removed 5 bases from V and 1 base from J, with 12 bases in between. The CDR3 has 14 amino acids.

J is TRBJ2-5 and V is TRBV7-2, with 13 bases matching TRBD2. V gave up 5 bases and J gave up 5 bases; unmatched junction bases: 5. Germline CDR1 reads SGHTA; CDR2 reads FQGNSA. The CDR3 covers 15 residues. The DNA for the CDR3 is TGTGCCAGCAGCGCCGGACTAGCGGGAGTGGAGACCCAGTACTTC. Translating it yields CASSAGLAGVETQYF.

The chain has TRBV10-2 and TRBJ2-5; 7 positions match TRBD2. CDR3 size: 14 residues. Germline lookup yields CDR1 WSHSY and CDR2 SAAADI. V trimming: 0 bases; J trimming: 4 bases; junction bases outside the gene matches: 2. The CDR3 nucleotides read TGCGCCAGCAGTGAGTCGGGCGGGGGAGAGACCCAGTACTTC. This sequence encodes CASSESGGGETQYF.

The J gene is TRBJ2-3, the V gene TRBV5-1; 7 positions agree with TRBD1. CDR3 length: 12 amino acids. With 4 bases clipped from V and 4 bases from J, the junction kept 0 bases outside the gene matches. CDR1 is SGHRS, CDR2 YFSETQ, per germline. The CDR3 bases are TGCGCCAGCAGCCAGGGGGCAGATACGCAGTATTTT. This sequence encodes CASSQGADTQYF.

This chain's CDR3 is CASTPGLAESTGELFF. CDR3 in DNA: TGTGCCAGCACCCCCGGACTAGCGGAGAGCACCGGGGAGCTGTTTTTT. The chain employs TRBV7-9 and TRBJ2-2; 10 bases match TRBD2. V dropped 7 bases and J dropped 4; count of bases not matched to a gene: 9. Germline values: CDR1 SEHNR, CDR2 FQNEAQ (reference sequence). The CDR3 covers 16 residues.

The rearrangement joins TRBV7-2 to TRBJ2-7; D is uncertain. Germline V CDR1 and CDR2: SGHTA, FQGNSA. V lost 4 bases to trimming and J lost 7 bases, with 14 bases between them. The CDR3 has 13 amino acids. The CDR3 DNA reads TGTGCCAGCAGCTCCATCGAGCACGGTGAGCAGTACTTC. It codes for CASSSIEHGEQYF.

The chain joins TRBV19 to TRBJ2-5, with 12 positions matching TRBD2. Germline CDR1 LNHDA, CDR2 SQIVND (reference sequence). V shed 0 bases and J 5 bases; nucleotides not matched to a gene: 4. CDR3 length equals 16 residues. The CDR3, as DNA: TGTGCCAGTAGTATAGATAGGACTAGCGGGATTGAGACCCAGTACTTC. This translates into CASSIDRTSGIETQYF. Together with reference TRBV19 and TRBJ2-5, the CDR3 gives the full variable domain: DGGITQSPKYLFRKEGQNVTLSCEQNLNHDAMYWYRQDPGQGLRLIYYSQIVNDFQKGDIAEGYSVSREKKESFPLTVTSAQKNPTAFYLCASSIDRTSGIETQYFGPGTRLLVL.

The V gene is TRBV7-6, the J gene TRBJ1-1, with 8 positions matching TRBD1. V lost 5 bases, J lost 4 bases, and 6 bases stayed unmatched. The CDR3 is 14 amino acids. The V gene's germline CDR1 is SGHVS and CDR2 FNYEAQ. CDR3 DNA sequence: TGTGCCAGCAGCGCCAGGGGGCACAGCACTGAAGCTTTCTTT. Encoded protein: CASSARGHSTEAFF.

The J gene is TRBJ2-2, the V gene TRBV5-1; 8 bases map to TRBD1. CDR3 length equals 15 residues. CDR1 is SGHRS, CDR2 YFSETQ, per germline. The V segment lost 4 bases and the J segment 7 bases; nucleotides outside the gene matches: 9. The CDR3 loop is CASSTRQGNYGELFF. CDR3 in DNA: TGCGCCAGCAGCACTAGACAGGGGAACTACGGGGAGCTGTTTTTT.

CDR3 region: CASSRDFGASTDTQYF. The CDR3 DNA reads as TGTGCCAGCAGTAGGGATTTTGGGGCCTCCACAGATACGCAGTATTTT. The V gene is TRBV6-4, the J gene TRBJ2-3; a weak D match, TRBD1 (5 bases). With 5 bases removed from V and 2 bases from J, the gap between germline ends came to 17 bases. Germline V gene data show CDR1 as MRHNA and CDR2 as SNTAGT. The CDR3 is made up of 16 amino acids.

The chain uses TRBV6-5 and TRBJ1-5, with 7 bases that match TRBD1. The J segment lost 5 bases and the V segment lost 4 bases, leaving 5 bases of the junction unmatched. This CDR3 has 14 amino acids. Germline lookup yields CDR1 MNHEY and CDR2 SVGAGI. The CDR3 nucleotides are TGTGCCAGCAGTTCCCGGGACAGCGATCAGCCCCAGCATTTT. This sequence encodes CASSSRDSDQPQHF.

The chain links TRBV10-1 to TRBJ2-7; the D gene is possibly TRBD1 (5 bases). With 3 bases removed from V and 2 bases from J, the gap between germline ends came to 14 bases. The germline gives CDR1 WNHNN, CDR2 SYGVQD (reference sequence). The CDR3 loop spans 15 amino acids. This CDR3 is CASSENQGSAYEQYF. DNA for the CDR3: TGCGCCAGCAGTGAAAACCAGGGCTCAGCCTACGAGCAGTACTTC.

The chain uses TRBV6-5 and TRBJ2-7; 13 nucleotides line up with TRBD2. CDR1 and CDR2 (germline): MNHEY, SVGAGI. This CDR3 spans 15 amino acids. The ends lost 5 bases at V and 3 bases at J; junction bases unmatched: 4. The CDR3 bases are TGTGCCAGCAGTAGGACTAGCGGGAGTGTCTACGAGCAGTACTTC. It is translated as CASSRTSGSVYEQYF.